This T cell receptor beta chain was recorded in a study of OX40 agonist ivuxolimab in advanced cancers. On the study more broadly: Intravenous ivuxolimab at 0.01 to 10 mg/kg was given to patients every 2 weeks.

The germline CDR1 and CDR2 sequences are SGHNT and YENEEA. The CDR3 is 16 amino acids. Method: immunoSEQ multiplex PCR; TCRdb's copy keeps in-frame clones and lacks some. This sample carries approximately 60,000 clones, approximately 86% of them seen once, and the ten largest clones take around 10%. Study results and limitations: Some of the lowest clonal expansion was seen in partial responders at 0.1-3.0 mg/kg.

Concerning this clone itself: The antigen is not known. Sequence at one end of the junction differs from germline and may be a read error.

The receptor was isolated from an adult with an advanced solid tumor such as melanoma, head and neck, liver or kidney cancer. The chain has TRBV11-3 and TRBJ2-5; TRBD1 matches at 10 bases. This specimen was CD4+ or CD8+ T cells sorted from blood, taken in a trial of the OX40 agonist ivuxolimab. The CDR3 region is CASSLAPGQGPETQYF. The CDR3 DNA follows: TGTGCCAGCAGTTTAGCCCCGGGACAGGGGCCAGAGACCCAGTACTTC.